This entry describes one T cell receptor beta chain. This CDR3 spans 14 amino acids. Germline assignment: CDR1 MNHEY and CDR2 SMNVEV (reference sequence). Trimming at V came to 6 bases and at J to 13 bases, leaving 16 bases not matched to a gene. The sample is drawn from a study of blood T cell repertoires in COVID-19. At the level of the study: Samples taken during acute and convalescent COVID-19 were collected in the United States, Italy and Spain.

Original processing methods: Estimated nucleated cell counts came from reference gene primer amplification. Method: immunoSEQ multiplex PCR; TCRdb's copy keeps in-frame clones and lacks some. V and J calls and clone size are those listed in that table; D and trimming were worked out from the DNA. The repertoire has over 250,000 clones, roughly 87% of them found once; the top ten carry around 9%. Clinical history as reported by participants underpinned cohort assignment. Cohort 3 donors were reported recovered after two negative PCRs, clearance, or symptom resolution. The V gene is TRBV27, the J gene TRBJ2-7; TRBD1 agrees at 9 bases. The clonotype was recovered from a woman between 18 and 30 years old who had recovered from COVID-19. The specimen was PBMCs or T cells enriched from blood (not recorded which). The CDR3 nucleotides read TGTGCCAGCAGCGAAACGGGACAGGGACTTCTCTCCTACTTC. Translation: CASSETGQGLLSYF.